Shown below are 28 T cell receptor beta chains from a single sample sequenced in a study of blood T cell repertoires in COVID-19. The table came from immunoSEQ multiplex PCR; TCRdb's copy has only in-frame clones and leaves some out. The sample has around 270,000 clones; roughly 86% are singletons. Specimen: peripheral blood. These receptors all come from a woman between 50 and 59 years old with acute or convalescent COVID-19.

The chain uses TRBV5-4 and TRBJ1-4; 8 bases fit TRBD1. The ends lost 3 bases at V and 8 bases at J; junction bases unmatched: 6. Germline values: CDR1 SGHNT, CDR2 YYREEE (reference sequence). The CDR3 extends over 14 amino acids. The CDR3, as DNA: TGTGCCAGCAGCTCGGACAGGGAGGCGGAAAAACTGTTTTTT. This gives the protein CASSSDREAEKLFF.

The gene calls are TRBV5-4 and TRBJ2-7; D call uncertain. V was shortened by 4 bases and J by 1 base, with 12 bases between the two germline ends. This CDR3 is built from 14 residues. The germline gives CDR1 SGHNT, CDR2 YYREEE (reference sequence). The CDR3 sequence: CASSTGGGSYEQYF. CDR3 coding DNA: TGTGCCAGCAGCACTGGTGGCGGATCCTACGAGCAGTACTTC.

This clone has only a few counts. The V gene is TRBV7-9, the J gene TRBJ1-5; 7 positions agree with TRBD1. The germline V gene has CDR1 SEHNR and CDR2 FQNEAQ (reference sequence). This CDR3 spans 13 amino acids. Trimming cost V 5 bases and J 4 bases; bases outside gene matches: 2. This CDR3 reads CASSQDRNQPQHF. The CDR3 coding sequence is TGTGCCAGCAGCCAGGACAGGAATCAGCCCCAGCATTTT.

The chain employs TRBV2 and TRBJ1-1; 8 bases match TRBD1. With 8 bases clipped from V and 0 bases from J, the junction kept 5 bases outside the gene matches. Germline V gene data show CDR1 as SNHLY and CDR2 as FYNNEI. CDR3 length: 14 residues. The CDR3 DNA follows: TGTGCCAGCGTTTACAGGGGGGTGAACACTGAAGCTTTCTTT. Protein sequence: CASVYRGVNTEAFF.

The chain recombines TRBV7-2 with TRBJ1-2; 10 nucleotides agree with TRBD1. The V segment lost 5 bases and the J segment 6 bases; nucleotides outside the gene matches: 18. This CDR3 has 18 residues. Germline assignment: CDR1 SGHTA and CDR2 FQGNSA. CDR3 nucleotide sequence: TGTGCCAGCAGCCTTAGCACCGGGACAGGGGTTTATAGGGATGGCTACACCTTC. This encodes CASSLSTGTGVYRDGYTF.

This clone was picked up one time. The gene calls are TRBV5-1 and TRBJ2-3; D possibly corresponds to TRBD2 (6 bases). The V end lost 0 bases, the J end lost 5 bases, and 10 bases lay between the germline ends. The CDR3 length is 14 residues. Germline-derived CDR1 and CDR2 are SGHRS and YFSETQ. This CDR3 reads CASSLALARDTQYF. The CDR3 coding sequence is TGCGCCAGCAGCTTGGCTCTAGCGAGAGATACGCAGTATTTT.

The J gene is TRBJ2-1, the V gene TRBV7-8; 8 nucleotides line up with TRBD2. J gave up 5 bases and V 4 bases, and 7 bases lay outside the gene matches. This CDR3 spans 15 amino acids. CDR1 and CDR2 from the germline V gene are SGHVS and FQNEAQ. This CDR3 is CASSSSGTSDNEQFF. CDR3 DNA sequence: TGTGCCAGCAGCTCTTCGGGGACTAGTGACAATGAGCAGTTCTTC.

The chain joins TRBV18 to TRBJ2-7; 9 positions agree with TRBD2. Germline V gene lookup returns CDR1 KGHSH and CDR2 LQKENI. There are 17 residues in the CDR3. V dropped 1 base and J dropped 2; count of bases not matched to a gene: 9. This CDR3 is CASSPRSGGRDAYEQYF. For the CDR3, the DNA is TGTGCCAGCTCACCACGCTCGGGCGGGAGGGATGCCTACGAGCAGTACTTC.

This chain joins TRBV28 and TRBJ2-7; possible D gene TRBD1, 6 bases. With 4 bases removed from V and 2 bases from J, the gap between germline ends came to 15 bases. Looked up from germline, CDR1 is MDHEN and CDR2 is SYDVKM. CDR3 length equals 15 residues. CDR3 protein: CASSWGWGQAYEQYF. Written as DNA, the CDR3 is TGTGCCAGCAGTTGGGGGTGGGGGCAGGCCTACGAGCAGTACTTC.

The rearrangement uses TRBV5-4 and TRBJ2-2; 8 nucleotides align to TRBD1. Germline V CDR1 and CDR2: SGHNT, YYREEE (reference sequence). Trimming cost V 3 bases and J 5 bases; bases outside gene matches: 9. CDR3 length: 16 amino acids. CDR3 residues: CASSSVSGGRTGELFF. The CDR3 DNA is TGTGCCAGCAGCTCCGTCTCAGGGGGCCGGACCGGGGAGCTGTTTTTT.

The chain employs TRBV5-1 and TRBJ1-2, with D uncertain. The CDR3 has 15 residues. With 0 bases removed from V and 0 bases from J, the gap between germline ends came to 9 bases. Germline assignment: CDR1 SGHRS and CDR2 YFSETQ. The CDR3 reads CASSLVPPANYGYTF. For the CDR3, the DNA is TGCGCCAGCAGCTTGGTACCACCAGCTAACTATGGCTACACCTTC.

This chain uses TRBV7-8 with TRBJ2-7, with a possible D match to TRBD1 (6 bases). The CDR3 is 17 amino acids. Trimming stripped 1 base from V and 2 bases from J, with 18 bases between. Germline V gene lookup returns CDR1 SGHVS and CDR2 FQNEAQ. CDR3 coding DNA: TGTGCCAGCAGCTTAGGGAGACAGGCTCCGAAGGCCTACGAGCAGTACTTC. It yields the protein CASSLGRQAPKAYEQYF.

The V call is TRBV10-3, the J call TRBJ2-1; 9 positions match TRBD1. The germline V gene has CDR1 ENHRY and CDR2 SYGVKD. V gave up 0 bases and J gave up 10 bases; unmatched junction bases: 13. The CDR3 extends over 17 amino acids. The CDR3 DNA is TGTGCCATCAGTGAGTCCCCGACAGGGGGGCGAATCTCCGAGCAGTTCTTC. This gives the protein CAISESPTGGRISEQFF.

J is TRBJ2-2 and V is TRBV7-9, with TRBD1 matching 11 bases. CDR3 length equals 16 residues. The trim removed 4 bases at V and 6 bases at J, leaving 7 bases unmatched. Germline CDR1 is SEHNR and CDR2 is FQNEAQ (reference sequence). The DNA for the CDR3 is TGTGCCAGCAGCTCAGGTGGACAGGGGGCGTCCGGGGAGCTGTTTTTT. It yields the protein CASSSGGQGASGELFF.

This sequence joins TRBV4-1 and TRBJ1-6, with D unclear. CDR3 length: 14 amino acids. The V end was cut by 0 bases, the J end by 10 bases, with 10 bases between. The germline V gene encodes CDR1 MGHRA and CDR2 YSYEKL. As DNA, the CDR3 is TGCGCCAGCAGCCAAGAGTGGAGTGAATCACCCCTCCACTTT. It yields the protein CASSQEWSESPLHF.

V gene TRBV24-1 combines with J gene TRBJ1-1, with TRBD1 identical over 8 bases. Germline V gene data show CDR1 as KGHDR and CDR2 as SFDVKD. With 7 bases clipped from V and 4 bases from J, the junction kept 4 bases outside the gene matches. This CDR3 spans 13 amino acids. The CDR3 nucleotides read TGTGCCACCAGACGACAGGGGAGCACTGAAGCTTTCTTT. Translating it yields CATRRQGSTEAFF.

The CDR3 nucleotides read TGCGCCAGCAGCTTGGGGGGACTTACTAGCACAGATACGCAGTATTTT. Its translation is CASSLGGLTSTDTQYF. The chain joins TRBV5-1 to TRBJ2-3, with D possibly TRBD2 on 6 matching bases. V shed 0 bases and J shed 0 bases, with 11 bases lying between them. CDR3 length: 16 residues. Germline CDR1 SGHRS, CDR2 YFSETQ. Complete variable domain (other parts from reference TRBV5-1 and TRBJ2-3): KAGVTQTPRYLIKTRGQQVTLSCSPISGHRSVSWYQQTPGQGLQFLFEYFSETQRNKGNFPGRFSGRQFSNSRSEMNVSTLELGDSALYLCASSLGGLTSTDTQYFGPGTRLTVL.

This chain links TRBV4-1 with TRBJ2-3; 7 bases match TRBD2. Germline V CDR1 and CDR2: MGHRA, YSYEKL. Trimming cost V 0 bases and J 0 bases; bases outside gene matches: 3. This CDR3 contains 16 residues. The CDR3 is CASSQDLAVSTDTQYF. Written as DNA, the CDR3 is TGCGCCAGCAGCCAAGATCTAGCGGTTAGCACAGATACGCAGTATTTT.

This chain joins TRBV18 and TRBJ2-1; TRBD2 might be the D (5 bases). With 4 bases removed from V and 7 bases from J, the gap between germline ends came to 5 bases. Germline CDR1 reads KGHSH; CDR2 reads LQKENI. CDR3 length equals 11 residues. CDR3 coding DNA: TGTGCCAGCTCACGGGAGAATGAGCAGTTCTTC. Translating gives CASSRENEQFF.

The CDR3 region has the DNA TGTGCCAGCAGTTTTCAGACTAGCGGGACCTACAATGAGCAGTTCTTC. Translated, it gives CASSFQTSGTYNEQFF. The gene calls are TRBV28 and TRBJ2-1; 11 nucleotides match TRBD2. The CDR3 extends over 16 amino acids. The germline gives CDR1 MDHEN, CDR2 SYDVKM. Unmatched junction bases numbered 3, after V lost 3 bases and J lost 2 bases.

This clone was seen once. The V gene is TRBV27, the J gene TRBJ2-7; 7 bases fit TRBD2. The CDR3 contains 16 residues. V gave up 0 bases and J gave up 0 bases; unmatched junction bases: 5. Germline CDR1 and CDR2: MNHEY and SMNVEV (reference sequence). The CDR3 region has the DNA TGTGCCAGCAGTTTATCCGCGGGGGATAGCTCCTACGAGCAGTACTTC. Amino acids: CASSLSAGDSSYEQYF.

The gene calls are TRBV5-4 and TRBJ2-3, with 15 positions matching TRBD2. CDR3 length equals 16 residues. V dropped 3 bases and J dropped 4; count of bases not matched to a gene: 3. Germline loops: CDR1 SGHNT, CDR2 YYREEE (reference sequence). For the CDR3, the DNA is TGTGCCAGCAGCTCGGGACTAGCGGGAGGACCAGATACGCAGTATTTT. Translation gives CASSSGLAGGPDTQYF.

The CDR3 nucleotides read TGTGCCAGCAAAAAAAGCGGGAGCTCCTACAATGAGCAGTTCTTC. Its translation is CASKKSGSSYNEQFF. The rearrangement uses TRBV7-2 and TRBJ2-1; 8 nucleotides align to TRBD2. CDR3 length equals 15 residues. Germline CDR1 SGHTA, CDR2 FQGNSA. V lost 7 bases and J lost 0; bases outside the gene matches: 5. The whole variable domain, filled in from reference TRBV7-2 and TRBJ2-1, reads GAGVSQSPSNKVTEKGKDVELRCDPISGHTALYWYRQSLGQGLEFLIYFQGNSAPDKSGLPSDRFSAERTGGSVSTLTIQRTQQEDSAVYLCASKKSGSSYNEQFFGPGTRLTVL.

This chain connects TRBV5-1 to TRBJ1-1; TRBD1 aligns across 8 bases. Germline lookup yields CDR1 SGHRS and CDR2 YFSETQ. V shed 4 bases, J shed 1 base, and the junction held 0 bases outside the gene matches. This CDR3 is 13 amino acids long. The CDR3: CASSTGGNTEAFF. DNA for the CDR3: TGCGCCAGCAGCACAGGGGGGAACACTGAAGCTTTCTTT.

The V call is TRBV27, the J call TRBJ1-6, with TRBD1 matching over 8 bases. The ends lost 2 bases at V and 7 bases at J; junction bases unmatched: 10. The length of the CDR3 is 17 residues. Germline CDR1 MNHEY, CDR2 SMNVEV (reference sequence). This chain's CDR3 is CASSLPPDRVGNSPLHF. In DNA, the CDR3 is TGTGCCAGCAGTTTACCCCCGGACAGGGTGGGAAATTCACCCCTCCACTTT.

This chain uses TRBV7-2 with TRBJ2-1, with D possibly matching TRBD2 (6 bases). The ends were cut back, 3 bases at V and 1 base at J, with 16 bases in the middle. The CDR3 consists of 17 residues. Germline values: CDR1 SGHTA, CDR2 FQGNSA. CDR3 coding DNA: TGTGCCAGCAGCTTCTTAGGAGGGCGGGGATCCTACAATGAGCAGTTCTTC. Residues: CASSFLGGRGSYNEQFF.

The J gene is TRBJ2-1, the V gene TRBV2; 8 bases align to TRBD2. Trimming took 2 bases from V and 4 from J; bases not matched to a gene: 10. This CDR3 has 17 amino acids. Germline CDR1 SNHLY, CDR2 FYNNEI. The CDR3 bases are TGTGCCAGCAGTGAAAGGGGTGGAGTAGCGGGATACAATGAGCAGTTCTTC. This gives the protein CASSERGGVAGYNEQFF.

The CDR3 sequence: CASSLGRGRSTEAFF. The CDR3 coding sequence is TGTGCCAGCAGTTTAGGCAGGGGGCGTAGCACTGAAGCTTTCTTT. V gene TRBV27 combines with J gene TRBJ1-1; TRBD1 agrees at 8 bases. The V segment lost 2 bases and the J segment 4 bases; nucleotides outside the gene matches: 6. CDR1 and CDR2 (germline): MNHEY, SMNVEV (reference sequence). CDR3 length equals 15 residues.